This T cell receptor beta chain was captured in a study of cytotoxic CD8 clonotypes in ibrutinib-treated CLL (dated by TCRdb to the early 2020s). Background on the whole study: The cohort was composed of some ten relapsed/refractory and fewer than 16 treatment-naive patients; IGHV unmutated status was identified in roughly 17 patients. Cryopreserved peripheral blood mononuclear cells were collected before treatment, at response, and at either disease progression or sustained remission. An average of around 260,000 productive templates and around 100,000 productive rearrangements was obtained per sample. Partial responses were observed in 24 patients and complete responses in 2; after a median follow-up of around 68 months, remission was maintained in 14 patients and progression was observed in roughly 12. Longitudinal samples were available for about 30% of the roughly 90 trial participants. Response samples were taken after a median of 12 months on treatment, ranging from 6 to 36 months.

On a MiSeq, deep resolution sequencing aimed for a depth between 1 in 1 million and 1 in 200,000 T cells, with each clonotype covered 10x on average. TCR beta libraries were generated with the immunoSEQ hsTCRB Kit. The authors' analysis ran thus. The data were analyzed with ImmunoSEQ Analyzer and ImmunoSEQ Data Assistant, and V, D and J gene assignments followed IMGT definitions. Clonality, which ranges from 0 to 1, was calculated as one minus the normalized Shannon entropy of productive rearrangement frequencies. Only overrepresented clonotypes making up at least 0.05% of the repertoire of each patient were included in the public clonotype analysis. Some twelve age-matched healthy donor repertoires from immuneACCESS were used as controls for clonality. TCRdb mirrors the immuneACCESS table, restricted to in-frame sequences. Some clones are absent from its copies; in checked studies, under half trace to an unresolved V gene, and the reason for the others is unknown. The V and J calls and clone size come from that table; D and trimming were worked out from the DNA. Across this sample there are around 300,000 clones, with 80% seen only once. The top ten constitute over 5.5% of the sample.

For TCR beta library preparation, roughly 2 micrograms of genomic DNA were extracted from the cryopreserved PBMCs. High-throughput TCR beta sequencing was performed on longitudinal blood samples from CLL patients receiving ibrutinib monotherapy. The patients took part in an open-label, single-center phase 2 trial of ibrutinib monotherapy. Sequences KGHSH (CDR1) and LQKENI (CDR2) are obtained from the germline V gene. The junction shows trimming of 3 bases on V and 8 bases on J, plus 13 bases between the germline ends. The CDR3 sequence holds 14 residues, the cysteine and phenylalanine included. The DNA shown is the 42-base CDR3, in frame from base 1. Study-wide conclusions, independent of this receptor: Sustained-remission and progressing patients did not have matched sampling times, and lymph node repertoires were not examined. Baseline clonality was found to be higher than that of age-matched healthy donors and was strongly correlated with circulating CD8+ T-cell counts. Public clonotypes were found to be uncommon and were observed to contract or remain stable during treatment; the increase in clonality was shown to reflect expansion of private clonotypes at ibrutinib response. An increase in clonality was observed at ibrutinib response, with clonality remaining stable during sustained remission and falling back toward baseline at progression.

Concerning this clone: Its specific antigen is unknown. The sample holds no much larger clone one base away, and base qualities are not on file.

The V gene is TRBV18 and the J gene is TRBJ1-4; the D gene lacks a confident call. This TCR was recovered from a human donor with chronic lymphocytic leukemia. The source material was PBMCs, sampled before ibrutinib treatment. At the DNA level, the sequence is TGTGCCAGCTCACCGGACCCTCAGTGGGAAAAACTGTTTTTT. It is translated as CASSPDPQWEKLFF.